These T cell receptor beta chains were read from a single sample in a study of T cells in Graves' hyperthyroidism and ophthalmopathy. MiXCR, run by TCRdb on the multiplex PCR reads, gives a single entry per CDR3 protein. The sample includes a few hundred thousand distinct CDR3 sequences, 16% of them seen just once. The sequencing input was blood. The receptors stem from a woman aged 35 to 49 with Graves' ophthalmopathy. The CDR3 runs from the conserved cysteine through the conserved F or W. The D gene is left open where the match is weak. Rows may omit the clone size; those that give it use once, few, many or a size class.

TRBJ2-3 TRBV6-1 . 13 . CASRTLSTDTQYF TGTGCCAGCAGGACACTCAGCACAGATACGCAGTATTTT
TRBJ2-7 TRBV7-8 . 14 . CASSRTGRRSEQYF TGTGCCAGCAGCCGGACTGGCCGGAGGAGCGAGCAGTACTTC
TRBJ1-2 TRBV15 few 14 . CATSRDITDSPNTF TGTGCCACCAGCAGAGATATTACAGACTCCCCCAACACCTTC
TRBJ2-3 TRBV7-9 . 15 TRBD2 CASSPGLAGDYTQYF TGTGCCAGCAGTCCAGGACTAGCGGGGGACTATACGCAGTATTTT
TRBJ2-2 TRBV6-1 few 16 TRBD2 CASRRAGAINTGELFF TGTGCCAGCAGGAGAGCGGGGGCTATAAACACCGGGGAGCTGTTTTTT
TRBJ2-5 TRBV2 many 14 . CASSEEGAARTQYF TGTGCCAGCAGTGAAGAGGGAGCGGCGAGGACCCAGTACTTC
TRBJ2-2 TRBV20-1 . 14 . CSATRQTNTGELFF TGCAGTGCTACTCGACAGACGAACACCGGGGAGCTGTTTTTT
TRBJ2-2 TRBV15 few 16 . CATSRVHRRNTGELFF TGTGCCACCAGCAGAGTTCACAGGAGGAACACCGGGGAGCTGTTTTTT
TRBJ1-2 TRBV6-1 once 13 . CASSEAVAYGYAF TGTGCCAGCAGTGAAGCAGTTGCCTATGGCTACGCCTTC
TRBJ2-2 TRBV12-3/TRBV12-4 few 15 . CASSLGVGHPGELFF TGTGCCAGCAGTTTAGGGGTGGGCCACCCGGGGGAGCTGTTTTTT
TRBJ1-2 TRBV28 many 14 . CASRPSKGARGYTF TGTGCCAGCAGGCCTTCTAAAGGGGCCCGTGGCTACACCTTC
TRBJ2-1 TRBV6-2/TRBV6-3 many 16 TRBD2 CASSYSGTSGGARQFF TGTGCCAGCAGTTACTCTGGGACTAGCGGGGGGGCCAGGCAGTTCTTC
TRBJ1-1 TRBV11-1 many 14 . CASSPGTFGTEAFF TGTGCCAGCAGCCCCGGGACTTTTGGGACTGAAGCTTTCTTT
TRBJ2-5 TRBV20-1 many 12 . CSADLGRETQYF TGCAGTGCTGACCTGGGGAGGGAGACCCAGTACTTC
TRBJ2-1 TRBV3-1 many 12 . CASSQGLGLQFF TGTGCCAGCAGCCAAGGTCTGGGGTTGCAGTTCTTC
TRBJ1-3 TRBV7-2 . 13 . CASSTYSGNTIYF TGTGCCAGCAGTACTTATTCTGGAAACACCATATATTTT
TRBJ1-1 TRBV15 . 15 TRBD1 CATSRAPLRGPAAFF TGTGCCACCAGCAGAGCCCCTTTGAGGGGGCCGGCTGCTTTCTTT
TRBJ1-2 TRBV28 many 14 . CASRIGSKAGGYTF TGTGCCAGCAGAATCGGCAGTAAGGCAGGAGGCTACACCTTC
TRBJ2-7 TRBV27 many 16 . CASSSRLNSYSYEQYF TGTGCCAGCAGTTCCCGACTTAACAGTTACTCCTACGAGCAGTACTTC
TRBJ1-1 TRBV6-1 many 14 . CASTTGGAWTEAFF TGTGCCAGCACCACGGGGGGGGCGTGGACTGAAGCTTTCTTT
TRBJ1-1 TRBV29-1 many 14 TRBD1 CSVVLTGANTEAFF TGCAGCGTTGTCCTTACAGGGGCGAACACTGAAGCTTTCTTT
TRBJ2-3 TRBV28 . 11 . CASSIIDTQYF TGTGCCAGCAGTATAATAGATACGCAGTATTTT
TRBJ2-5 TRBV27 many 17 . CASRPGSPTVHQETQYF TGTGCCAGCAGGCCCGGGTCTCCCACAGTACACCAAGAGACCCAGTACTTC
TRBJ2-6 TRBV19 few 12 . CASKGGANVLTF TGTGCCAGTAAGGGTGGGGCCAACGTCCTGACTTTC
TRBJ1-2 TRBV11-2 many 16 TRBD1 CASSHVRDRGFYGYTF TGTGCCAGCAGCCACGTCCGGGACAGGGGCTTCTATGGCTACACCTTC
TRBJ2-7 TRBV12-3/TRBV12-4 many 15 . CASSPRRGRSYEQYF TGTGCCAGCAGCCCCCGTAGGGGAAGATCCTACGAGCAGTACTTC
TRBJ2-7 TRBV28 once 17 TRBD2 CASSPGLAGGWSYEQYF TGTGCCAGCAGTCCCGGACTAGCGGGAGGGTGGTCCTACGAGCAGTACTTC
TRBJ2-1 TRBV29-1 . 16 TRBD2 CSVPQSGLAGGDEQFF TGCAGCGTCCCACAATCCGGACTAGCGGGAGGGGATGAGCAGTTCTTC
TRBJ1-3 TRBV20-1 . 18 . CSASGPVVGQRWGNTIYF TGCAGTGCTAGTGGGCCTGTTGTCGGACAGCGGTGGGGAAACACCATATATTTT
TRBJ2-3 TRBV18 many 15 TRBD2 CASSSTSGTTDTQYF TGTGCCAGCTCATCGACTAGCGGGACCACAGATACGCAGTATTTT
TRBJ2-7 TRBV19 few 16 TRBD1 CASSTRTGGISYEQYF TGTGCCAGTAGTACCCGGACAGGGGGGATCTCCTACGAGCAGTACTTC
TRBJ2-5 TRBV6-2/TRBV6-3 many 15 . CASHPGPSLQETQYF TGTGCCAGCCACCCAGGACCTTCCCTTCAAGAGACCCAGTACTTC
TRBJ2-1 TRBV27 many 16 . CASTSYRGLVYNEQFF TGTGCCAGCACCTCCTACAGGGGACTAGTATACAATGAGCAGTTCTTC
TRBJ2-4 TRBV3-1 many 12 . CASSQDKDLQYF TGTGCCAGCAGCCAAGATAAGGATCTTCAGTACTTC
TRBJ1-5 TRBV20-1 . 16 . CSAREMTGYSNQPQHF TGCAGTGCTCGTGAGATGACAGGTTATAGCAATCAGCCCCAGCATTTT
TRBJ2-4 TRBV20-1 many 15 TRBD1 CSANDPTGGPDIQYF TGCAGTGCTAACGACCCGACAGGGGGCCCTGACATTCAGTACTTC
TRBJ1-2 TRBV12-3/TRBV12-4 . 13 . CASSLAGDYGYTF TGTGCCAGCAGTTTAGCGGGGGATTATGGCTACACCTTC
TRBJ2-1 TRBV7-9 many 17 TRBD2 CASSPSRLAGGQNEQFF TGTGCCAGCAGCCCCTCCAGACTAGCGGGGGGGCAGAATGAGCAGTTCTTC
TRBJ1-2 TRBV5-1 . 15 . CASSQNPTETYGYTF TGCGCCAGCAGCCAAAACCCGACAGAAACCTATGGCTACACCTTC
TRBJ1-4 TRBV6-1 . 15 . CASSEVTATNEKLFF TGTGCCAGCAGTGAGGTGACAGCAACTAATGAAAAACTGTTTTTT
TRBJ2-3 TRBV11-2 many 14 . CASSLDGGRDTQYF TGTGCCAGCAGCTTAGATGGAGGGAGAGATACGCAGTATTTT
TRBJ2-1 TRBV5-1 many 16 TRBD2 CASSGGAGDGYNEQFF TGCGCCAGCAGCGGCGGGGCGGGAGATGGGTACAATGAGCAGTTCTTC